This entry is about one T cell receptor (beta chain). Its antigen is as yet unknown. This sample stems from a study of cytomegalovirus exposure and HLA in healthy donors. Points from the study as a whole: One variant, a missense change in DCLRE1C, was linked in a later analysis to TCR beta V- and J-gene trimming.

PCR was performed using 60 Vbeta and 13 Jbeta primers. Authors' analysis steps: Later, an analysis found 65 million to 85 million unique TCR beta chains, and 9.5 million to 12 million of these were shared. Measured with immunoSEQ multiplex PCR; TCRdb has only the in-frame clones, and not every one. The D gene and trimming were derived from the DNA, and the V and J assignments and clone size from that table. In the table there are about 200,000 clones, around 80% of which are singletons. Sequences were obtained from PBMCs. The receptor was isolated from a woman in her twenties or thirties in good health and CMV-seropositive.

The CDR3 is CSVELGQNLGETQYF. The CDR3 DNA reads TGCAGCGTTGAATTGGGACAGAACTTGGGGGAGACCCAGTACTTC. V is TRBV29-1 and J is TRBJ2-5, with 7 positions matching TRBD1. The V gene end was trimmed by 2 bases and the J gene end by 5 bases; junction bases not matched to a gene: 11. From germline, CDR1 is SQVTM and CDR2 ANQGSEA. The CDR3 spans 15 residues. Filled out from reference TRBV29-1 and TRBJ2-5, the complete variable domain reads SAVISQKPSRDICQRGTSLTIQCQVDSQVTMMFWYRQQPGQSLTLIATANQGSEATYESGFVIDKFPISRPNLTFSTLTVSNMSPEDSSIYLCSVELGQNLGETQYFGPGTRLLVL.